This T cell receptor beta chain was recorded in a study of Japanese encephalitis immunity and Zika vaccine responses (dated by TCRdb to about 2021). Notes on the research overall: Each included participant got alum-adjuvanted ZPIV three times, at weeks 0, 4 and 28, with every dose being 5.0 ug. Some 12 participants were given two doses of JEV vaccine (IXIARO) 28 days apart, two to three months before the first ZPIV dose. Eleven to twelve participants received one dose of YFV vaccine (YF-VAX) before ZPIV, and fewer than 10 participants were flavivirus-naive. For TCR sequencing, about six representative participants were selected from each pre-vaccination group, and samples were taken at week 0 (after pre-vaccination, before ZPIV) and at week 52. In addition, the TCR repertoires of a few flavivirus-naive individuals were analyzed at weeks 2, 6 and 52 after ZPIV vaccination began. For stimulation, either ZIKV structural-protein peptide pools divided into flavivirus-conserved and non-conserved sets were used, or JEV or YFV peptides matching the pre-vaccination. ZIKV peptides were 15-mers overlapping by 11 residues, selected for NetMHCpan/NetMHCII-predicted epitopes with affinity below 50 nM. The study examined whether earlier vaccination against Japanese encephalitis virus (JEV) or yellow fever virus (YFV) influenced CD4 T cell responses to the Zika vaccine.

Libraries were built with 5' RACE. TCRbeta libraries were pooled in proportion to their sorted cell numbers before sequencing. Total RNA was extracted from the sorted cells with RNAzol RT, and cDNA was synthesized using an oligo(dT) primer and a template-switching oligo. The TCRbeta V-CDR3-J region was amplified by PCR between a SMARTer oligo primer and a TCRbeta constant-region primer using Kapa HiFi. Illumina adaptors and sample-specific index barcodes were added in a second PCR, with HighPrep bead cleanup and a Bioanalyzer check confirming a band of roughly 650 bp. Libraries were sequenced on an Illumina MiSeq with 2x151 bp paired-end reads. The authors' analysis ran thus. An in-house Java program demultiplexed the reads, while MiXCR assigned TCRbeta annotations and counted clonotypes. Repertoire overlap was measured with Morisita-Horn indices from the R package vegan, along with UPGMA clustering and Circos plots of recurring clonotypes. Shannon diversity and richness were normalized to the highest possible value given the input cell numbers, yielding values from 0 to 1. CDR3beta sequences were aligned using MUSCLE, distances were calculated using SeqinR, and multidimensional scaling was plotted in R. Starting from the raw public reads, TCRdb applied fastp trimming at Q25, assembled clones with MiXCR and retained in-frame beta chains. Rows matching on CDR3 protein sequence are summarized as one entry with the most common DNA and genes. The V and J calls here are based on TCRdb, not the publication. The table for this sample lists roughly 1,600 distinct CDR3 sequences; approximately 6.4% of them were counted only once. Of the sample, over 25% falls within the top ten clones.

Beyond this particular receptor, the publication reports: The samples grouped by participant and showed no similarity across individuals, which suggests that no public TCRs were detected. Only a few individuals showed CD8 T cell responses to the ZIKV peptide pools, and those responses were of very low magnitude. In JEV-pre-vaccinated donors, the repertoire richness of CD4 T cells responding to conserved ZIKV epitopes dropped significantly after ZPIV. The analysis was restricted to a subset of trial participants with three doses and adequate samples, and the entire vaccinated cohort was not analyzed. Higher repertoire similarity across time-points and stimulations was observed in JEV-pre-vaccinated donors than in YFV-pre-vaccinated donors, indicating that more clonotypes were common to ZIKV and JEV stimulation. Because there were not enough samples, the peptide pools could not be deconvoluted, which meant the specific peptides behind the cross-reactive responses went unidentified.

PBMCs were labeled with CellTrace CFSE and cultured for less than 7 days in RPMI with 8% human serum plus peptide pools at 0.8 to 1 ug/mL each. Unfixed proliferating CD4 T cells were sorted on a BD FACSAria as live CD56-CD19-CD16-CD3+CD4+ CFSE-low cells. The enrolled adults were healthy, and microneutralization screening showed them to be seronegative for ZIKV, JEV, YFV, DENV and WNV. The samples were taken from a phase 1, double-blinded, randomized, placebo-controlled trial testing an alum-adjuvanted Zika purified-inactivated virus (ZPIV) vaccine. Peripheral blood mononuclear cells were isolated using a standard procedure and kept frozen in liquid nitrogen until needed. Comment on this clonotype: The sample holds no much larger clone one base away, and base qualities are not on file.

From the cysteine up to the phenylalanine, the CDR3 has a length of 13 residues. Just CDR3 DNA is preserved here, 39 bases in frame from base 1. CDR1 and CDR2 are read off the germline V gene as KGHSH and LQKENI. V is clipped by 4 bases and J by 6 bases, and the sequence between their germline boundaries is 11 bases long. The sample in question was antigen-activated CD4+ T cells from blood, cultured, obtained during a Zika inactivated vaccine study. This sequence originates from an adult woman who received an inactivated Zika virus vaccine. The chain is made from TRBV18 and TRBJ2-3; the D gene is perhaps TRBD2, from 6 matching bases. This receptor has the CDR3 CASSRRGEDTQYF. At the DNA level, the sequence is TGTGCCAGCTCACGGAGGGGCGAGGATACGCAGTATTTT.